Described below is a single TCR beta chain sequence and its context. Trimming at V came to 0 bases and at J to 3 bases, leaving 11 bases not matched to a gene. The CDR3 is made up of 19 amino acids. Germline V gene lookup returns CDR1 LGHNA and CDR2 YSLEER. Ages ranged from about 18 to 89 years, with residence in about 23 US areas. Sequencing was performed with immunoSEQ multiplex PCR; in TCRdb, only in-frame clones are kept and a portion is missing. The sample records just over 300,000 clones, roughly 90% being singletons. This specimen belongs to a study of blood T cell repertoires in COVID-19. This receptor was obtained from a woman younger than 35 who had recovered from COVID-19. The source material was PBMCs or T cells enriched from blood (not recorded which). The J gene is TRBJ2-2, the V gene TRBV4-3; 9 bases match TRBD2. The CDR3 region is CASSQDLVAGVRYTGELFF. CDR3 nucleotide sequence: TGCGCCAGCAGCCAAGATTTGGTAGCGGGAGTGCGGTACACCGGGGAGCTGTTTTTT.